Listed below are T cell receptor beta chains from one sample, sequenced in a study of T cells after yellow fever vaccination. MiXCR was run by TCRdb on the 5' RACE reads, yielding one entry per CDR3 protein. The sample consists of 450,000 to 550,000 distinct CDR3 sequences, 15% to 20% of them appearing once. Here the sequenced sample was PBMCs, taken 15 days after the yellow fever booster vaccination. The receptors were sampled from a man aged 25-45 years who received the YFV17D yellow fever vaccine. Both conserved end residues are part of each CDR3. A D gene is named only where the DNA matches it firmly. Clone size appears in some rows only: once, few, many, or a class for an expanded clone.

few,TRBV11-2,TRBJ2-1,.,CASSASPRDEQFF,TGTGCCAGCAGCGCTTCCCCCAGGGATGAGCAGTTCTTC
once,TRBV2,TRBJ2-1,.,CASSAGEQFF,TGTGCCAGCAGTGCCGGCGAGCAGTTCTTC
.,TRBV20-1,TRBJ2-7,.,CSAGGGGLGKGGEQYF,TGCAGTGCTGGAGGGGGTGGCCTTGGGAAAGGTGGCGAGCAGTACTTC
.,TRBV7-2,TRBJ1-1,TRBD1,CASSFSGGETEAFF,TGTGCCAGCAGCTTCTCAGGGGGGGAGACTGAAGCTTTCTTT
.,TRBV7-3,TRBJ1-1,.,CASSLGAGFEAFF,TGTGCCAGCAGCTTAGGGGCAGGGTTTGAGGCTTTCTTT
few,TRBV21-1,TRBJ2-7,.,CASSKGPGQDSYEQYF,TGTGCCAGCAGCAAGGGACCCGGACAGGACTCCTACGAGCAGTACTTC
.,TRBV30,TRBJ1-5,.,CAWSVPGESNQPQHF,TGTGCCTGGAGTGTACCCGGGGAGAGCAATCAGCCCCAGCATTTT
.,TRBV7-2,TRBJ2-1,TRBD2,CASSLKGTSDEQFF,TGTGCCAGCAGCTTAAAGGGGACTAGTGATGAGCAGTTCTTC
many,TRBV20-1,TRBJ2-5,.,CSARDGRVQETQYF,TGCAGTGCTAGAGATGGCAGAGTCCAAGAGACCCAGTACTTC
.,TRBV27,TRBJ1-2,TRBD1,CASKTTGSLYGYTF,TGTGCCAGCAAAACGACAGGGTCCCTCTATGGCTACACCTTC
.,TRBV11-1,TRBJ2-1,TRBD2,CASSLAANLAGRYNEQFF,TGTGCCAGCAGCTTAGCTGCGAATCTAGCGGGTCGTTACAATGAGCAGTTCTTC
few,TRBV7-6,TRBJ1-6,.,CASSAAGQMGPMRSPLHF,TGTGCCAGCAGCGCCGCCGGACAGATGGGACCTATGCGTTCACCCCTCCACTTT
many,TRBV4-2,TRBJ2-3,.,CASSQGVHTDTQYF,TGTGCCAGCAGCCAAGGCGTCCACACAGATACGCAGTATTTT
.,TRBV24-1,TRBJ2-1,.,CATSGTDYNEQFF,TGTGCCACCAGTGGTACGGACTACAATGAGCAGTTCTTC
few,TRBV10-3,TRBJ1-6,.,CAIRGTSQSPLHF,TGTGCCATCAGGGGGACATCTCAATCACCCCTCCACTTT
few,TRBV7-3,TRBJ2-2,TRBD2,CASSVSLAGASPGGELFF,TGTGCCAGCAGCGTCTCTCTAGCGGGAGCCTCCCCCGGCGGGGAGCTGTTTTTT
.,TRBV30,TRBJ2-1,.,CAWSRTTNEQFF,TGTGCCTGGAGCCGAACGACAAATGAGCAGTTCTTC